Listed here are 14 T cell receptor beta chains from one sample, sequenced in a study of cytomegalovirus exposure and HLA in healthy donors. Amplification used 60 Vbeta primers and 13 Jbeta primers. Produced via immunoSEQ multiplex PCR; TCRdb's table is partial and in-frame only. The sample includes about 200,000 clones, about 86% of them seen just once. Specimen: PBMCs. The receptors come from a young woman in good health and CMV-seronegative.

This clone has only a few counts. The V call is TRBV7-6, the J call TRBJ1-2, with D possibly being TRBD1 (6 bases). In germline, CDR1 is SGHVS, CDR2 FNYEAQ. The CDR3 sequence is 17 residues long. V dropped 1 base and J dropped 5 bases, with 20 bases sitting between them. The CDR3 DNA reads TGTGCCAGCAGCTTAGTGGGAGGGGGGGGGATGGGTTATGGCTACACCTTC. Protein sequence: CASSLVGGGGMGYGYTF.

The chain recombines TRBV5-1 with TRBJ2-3; D perhaps matches TRBD2 (6 bases). The V end was cut by 4 bases, the J end by 2 bases, with 17 bases between. Germline lookup yields CDR1 SGHRS and CDR2 YFSETQ. The CDR3 loop spans 16 amino acids. The DNA for the CDR3 is TGCGCCAGCAGCCATGTAGCGGTCCTGACCACAGATACGCAGTATTTT. Translated, it gives CASSHVAVLTTDTQYF.

The chain employs TRBV11-3 and TRBJ2-2; 9 nucleotides line up with TRBD1. Unmatched junction bases numbered 16, after V lost 5 bases and J lost 0 bases. Germline values: CDR1 SGHNT, CDR2 YENEEA. CDR3 length equals 20 residues. In nucleotides, the CDR3 is TGTGCCAGCAGCCAACGGGTTGGGACAGGGTTTATTCCGAACACCGGGGAGCTGTTTTTT. This gives the protein CASSQRVGTGFIPNTGELFF.

The rearrangement links TRBV28 to TRBJ1-5, with D possibly being TRBD1 (5 bases). The CDR3 is 12 amino acids. From germline, CDR1 is MDHEN and CDR2 SYDVKM. Trimming removed 8 bases from V and 4 bases from J, with 9 bases in between. CDR3 in DNA: TGTGCCAGCCGGGAGGGGAATCAGCCCCAGCATTTT. Translation: CASREGNQPQHF. The entire variable domain, with the rest obtained from reference TRBV28 and TRBJ1-5, is as follows: DVKVTQSSRYLVKRTGEKVFLECVQDMDHENMFWYRQDPGLGLRLIYFSYDVKMKEKGDIPEGYSVSREKKERFSLILESASTNQTSMYLCASREGNQPQHFGDGTRLSIL.

The chain joins TRBV2 to TRBJ1-1; 9 bases line up with TRBD1. V gave up 4 bases and J gave up 3 bases; unmatched junction bases: 9. This CDR3 is built from 16 residues. Germline CDR1 is SNHLY and CDR2 is FYNNEI. The CDR3 sequence is CASSVQGAMVDTEAFF. CDR3 DNA: TGTGCCAGCAGTGTACAGGGGGCAATGGTTGACACTGAAGCTTTCTTT.

The chain has TRBV2 and TRBJ1-5; 8 bases line up with TRBD1. The CDR3 consists of 18 residues. After removal of 2 bases from V and 2 bases from J, the junction contained 11 bases not matched to a gene. Germline V gene lookup returns CDR1 SNHLY and CDR2 FYNNEI. This chain's CDR3 is CASSETIQGGIGNQPQHF. The CDR3 DNA is TGTGCCAGCAGTGAAACCATACAGGGGGGCATAGGCAATCAGCCCCAGCATTTT. Supplemented by reference TRBV2 and TRBJ1-5, the full variable domain reads EPEVTQTPSHQVTQMGQEVILRCVPISNHLYFYWYRQILGQKVEFLVSFYNNEISEKSEIFDDQFSVERPDGSNFTLKIRSTKLEDSAMYFCASSETIQGGIGNQPQHFGDGTRLSIL.

Comment on this clone: Other DNA sequences within the sample encode an identical CDR3. V and J are TRBV7-9 and TRBJ2-1; perhaps TRBD2 as D (6 bases). CDR1 is SEHNR, CDR2 FQNEAQ, per germline (reference sequence). V was trimmed by 3 bases and J by 4 bases, leaving 7 bases between them. CDR3 length: 13 amino acids. The CDR3 sequence: CASSFRGYNEQFF. The CDR3 coding sequence is TGTGCCAGCAGCTTCCGGGGGTACAATGAGCAGTTCTTC.

J is TRBJ1-1 and V is TRBV4-1; D possibly corresponds to TRBD1 (6 bases). Germline V gene lookup returns CDR1 MGHRA and CDR2 YSYEKL. The V end lost 2 bases, the J end lost 0 bases, and 13 bases lay between the germline ends. This CDR3 has 16 amino acids. The CDR3 reads CASSQLDSPMNTEAFF. In nucleotides, the CDR3 is TGCGCCAGCAGCCAACTGGACAGCCCTATGAACACTGAAGCTTTCTTT.

The sample holds one count of this clone. This CDR3 is CASRLWTSGGTGELFF. The CDR3 DNA reads as TGTGCCAGCAGACTTTGGACTAGCGGGGGCACCGGGGAGCTGTTTTTT. The chain combines TRBV5-6 with TRBJ2-2; TRBD2 matches at 13 bases. The CDR3 totals 16 residues. Germline CDR1 is SGHDT and CDR2 is YYEEEE. V lost 5 bases and J lost 4; bases outside the gene matches: 5.

The rearrangement links TRBV5-1 to TRBJ2-1; 13 bases match TRBD2. The J segment lost 8 bases and the V segment lost 4 bases, leaving 6 bases of the junction unmatched. This CDR3 is built from 15 residues. The germline CDR1 and CDR2 sequences are SGHRS and YFSETQ. The CDR3 DNA sequence: TGCGCCAGCAGCCCCAGGACTAGCGGGGGCGATGAGCAGTTCTTC. It specifies CASSPRTSGGDEQFF.

The V and J genes are TRBV7-3 and TRBJ2-7, with 7 bases aligning to TRBD2. This CDR3 has 13 amino acids. V lost 0 bases to trimming and J lost 6 bases; unmatched junction nucleotides: 2. Germline V lookup: CDR1 SGHTA, CDR2 FQGTGA. CDR3 sequence (DNA): TGTGCCAGCAGCTTAACCAGGGAGGGCGAGCAGTACTTC. Translation gives CASSLTREGEQYF.

The chain links TRBV2 to TRBJ1-1; TRBD1 agrees at 8 bases. The CDR3 totals 14 residues. The germline gives CDR1 SNHLY, CDR2 FYNNEI. V gave up 6 bases and J gave up 2 bases; unmatched junction bases: 5. In DNA, the CDR3 is TGTGCCAGCAGGGGGGGACAGGTTAACACTGAAGCTTTCTTT. Translated, it gives CASRGGQVNTEAFF.

The gene calls are TRBV18 and TRBJ2-7, with TRBD2 matching 14 bases. There are 17 residues in the CDR3. The junction had 6 bases not matched to a gene; V was cut back by 0 bases and J by 5 bases. In germline, CDR1 is KGHSH, CDR2 LQKENI. CDR3 nucleotides: TGTGCCAGCTCACCACCCCCCGGACTAGCGGGAGGCCACGAGCAGTACTTC. Amino acids: CASSPPPGLAGGHEQYF.

This chain links TRBV19 with TRBJ2-1, with D perhaps matching TRBD1 (6 bases). The germline gives CDR1 LNHDA, CDR2 SQIVND (reference sequence). The CDR3 loop spans 12 amino acids. V lost 1 base and J 10 bases, leaving 8 bases between the germline ends. The CDR3 region is CASSIGTAEQFF. CDR3 nucleotides: TGTGCCAGTAGTATAGGGACAGCAGAGCAGTTCTTC. Together with reference TRBV19 and TRBJ2-1, the CDR3 gives the full variable domain: DGGITQSPKYLFRKEGQNVTLSCEQNLNHDAMYWYRQDPGQGLRLIYYSQIVNDFQKGDIAEGYSVSREKKESFPLTVTSAQKNPTAFYLCASSIGTAEQFFGPGTRLTVL.